This T cell receptor (beta chain) was sequenced for a study of molecular identifiers for immune sequencing clone quantification. Study details: Naive CD8 cell RNA, from 20,000 or 100,000 cells, was split five ways in replicates, with four sequenced. Study results and limitations: Barcode collisions between identical TCR molecules could shrink estimates of highly expanded clone sizes. Clones above 20 RNA copies contained over 97% of effector molecules but under 1% of naive ones.

Looked up from germline, CDR1 is SGHRS and CDR2 is YFSETQ. Between the trimmed V and J ends, which lost 2 bases and 1 base, there was a span of 10 bases. This CDR3 region has 14 residues. This clonotype has a count of ten or more. The antigen is unknown. Previously described methods and listed TCR primers were used for bulk TCR libraries. A single record per CDR3 protein comes from TCRdb applying MiXCR to the PCR reads. The sample includes about 510,000 distinct CDR3 sequences, approximately 25% seen only once; the top ten take around 0.8%. V usage is TRBV5-1 and J usage is TRBJ2-7; D remains ambiguous. Material: naive CD8+ T cells from blood, with Jurkat cell RNA spiked in. Specified subset: FACS-sorted CD8+CD4-CCR7+CD45RA+ naive T cells. The receptor was isolated from a human donor in good health. Some libraries in this study had Jurkat cell RNA spiked in. The CDR3 sequence: CASSFGYGSYEQYF. CDR3 nucleotide sequence: TGCGCCAGCAGCTTTGGATACGGATCCTACGAGCAGTACTTC.